Shown below are 7 T cell receptor beta chains from a single sample sequenced in a study of blood T cells in healthy people across ages. It was with a sample-barcoded 5' primer and a J-beta primer mix that a second PCR of roughly 6 to 11 cycles was run. Each CDR3 protein gets one entry after TCRdb re-called the 5' RACE reads with MiXCR. The sample includes hundreds of thousands of distinct CDR3 sequences, roughly 32% of them seen just once. The specimen sequenced was blood. The receptors shown here come from an elderly woman in good health.

Of note for this clonotype: This sequence may be a read error, since a much larger clone differs from it by one base. The V call is TRBV2, the J call TRBJ2-5; TRBD2 is a possible D gene (5 bases). The CDR3 loop spans 13 amino acids. The V and J ends lost 6 bases and 2 bases respectively, with 10 bases between them. The V gene's germline CDR1 is SNHLY and CDR2 FYNNEI. CDR3 sequence reads: CASRWRRQETQYF. In nucleotides, the CDR3 is TGTGCCAGCAGGTGGAGGCGGCAAGAGACCCAGTACTTC.

In this sample, this clonotype turned up many times. The chain's CDR3 is CASSLERTGRETQYF. The DNA for the CDR3 is TGCGCCAGCAGCTTGGAACGAACAGGTCGGGAGACCCAGTACTTC. This rearrangement joins TRBV5-1 to TRBJ2-5; TRBD1 might be the D (5 bases). This CDR3 spans 15 amino acids. With 0 bases removed from V and 5 bases from J, the gap between germline ends came to 14 bases. Looked up from germline, CDR1 is SGHRS and CDR2 is YFSETQ.

This clonotype has a handful of counts. A much more abundant neighbour one base away suggests this may be a read error. The chain uses TRBV6-2 or TRBV6-3 and TRBJ2-7, with 9 bases lining up with TRBD1. The V gene's germline CDR1 is MNHEY and CDR2 SVGEGT. V was pared by 6 bases and J by 7 bases, with 16 bases of the junction left unmatched. The CDR3 extends over 16 amino acids. CDR3 region: CASRVDRGRVYNEQYF. CDR3 nucleotides: TGTGCCAGCAGAGTCGACAGGGGGAGAGTCTACAATGAGCAGTACTTC.

This chain joins TRBV20-1 and TRBJ2-3; 8 nucleotides agree with TRBD2. CDR1 is DFQATT, CDR2 SNEGSKA, per germline (reference sequence). V gave up 0 bases and J gave up 2 bases; unmatched junction bases: 7. The CDR3 covers 16 residues. The CDR3: CSARDRSGGPTDTQYF. The CDR3 DNA sequence: TGCAGTGCTAGAGATCGGTCGGGAGGGCCCACAGATACGCAGTATTTT.

The chain couples TRBV3-1 to TRBJ2-5; 8 bases match TRBD1. Gene TRBJ2-7 matches the end of the DNA better, so the J call may be wrong. This CDR3 comprises 15 residues. The germline V gene encodes CDR1 LGHDT and CDR2 YNNKEL (reference sequence). CDR3 in amino acids: CASSSLWGQAYEQYF. The CDR3 coding sequence is TGTGCCAGCAGTTCTCTGTGGGGACAGGCATACGAGCAGTACTTC.

The chain employs TRBV20-1 and TRBJ2-5; no definite D call. The CDR3 is made up of 15 amino acids. Germline V CDR1 and CDR2: DFQATT, SNEGSKA (reference sequence). Trimming took 0 bases from V and 1 from J, leaving 12 bases between them. CDR3 sequence (DNA): TGCAGTGCTAGAGATGCAGAGATAAGCCAAGAGACCCAGTACTTC. Translation gives CSARDAEISQETQYF.

In its sample, this clonotype was seen many times. The CDR3 DNA reads as TGTGCCAGCAGTTACGGGGGCGGTAATACGCAGTATTTT. Protein: CASSYGGGNTQYF. V gene TRBV6-2 or TRBV6-3 combines with J gene TRBJ2-3; perhaps TRBD1 as D (6 bases). The CDR3 covers 13 residues. The V gene lost 2 bases and the J gene lost 7 bases, with 10 bases spanning the gap. CDR1 and CDR2 from the germline V gene are MNHEY and SVGEGT.